The 27 T cell receptor beta chains listed next were all sequenced from one sample in a study of tumor-infiltrating lymphocytes in primary liver carcinoma. From roughly 18-30 mg of unsorted bulk tissue, DNA and RNA were co-extracted together. Total RNA (roughly 550 ng) served as template for TCR beta cDNA synthesis primed by a constant-region primer. Slightly modified ARM-PCR served as the procedure for the TCR beta libraries. These libraries came from three rounds of nested multiplex PCR. The first two PCR rounds used TRBV1-TRBV30 forward primers with a C-beta reverse primer, about 10 cycles each. TCRdb passed the multiplex PCR reads through MiXCR, listing each CDR3 protein once. The data show roughly 20,000 distinct CDR3 sequences, about 65% seen once. The specimen was liver tumor tissue from sampling region 1. Documented subset: tumor region T1, superior pole. The origin of the receptors is a man aged 35-49 years with primary liver carcinoma and hepatitis B virus infection.

This chain connects TRBV29-1 to TRBJ2-5, with TRBD1 matching 10 bases. This CDR3 has 14 residues. Germline lookup yields CDR1 SQVTM and CDR2 ANQGSEA. The J segment lost 7 bases and the V segment lost 5 bases, leaving 10 bases of the junction unmatched. The DNA for the CDR3 is TGCAGCGTTAAAGGACAGGGGGTGAGAGGGACCCAGTACTTC. Translated, it gives CSVKGQGVRGTQYF.

Concerning this clonotype itself: The junction departs from germline at one end; a sequencing error may be responsible. The chain has TRBV5-1 and TRBJ2-1; 10 bases fit TRBD2. Judging by the DNA end, TRBJ2-7 fits better; the J call may be wrong. Germline V gives CDR1 SGHRS, CDR2 YFSETQ. CDR3 length equals 17 residues. The CDR3 nucleotides are TGCGCTAGCAGCAGCCCTCTAGCGGGAGTCTTCTACAATGAGCAGTACTTC. Its protein product is CASSSPLAGVFYNEQYF.

Comment on this clonotype: One junction end disagrees with the germline gene, perhaps due to a read error. The rearrangement uses TRBV11-2 and TRBJ2-7; D is ambiguous. This CDR3 is built from 13 residues. Germline CDR1 and CDR2: SGHAT and FQNNGV. CDR3 residues: CPSSLGSTYEQYF. CDR3 sequence (DNA): TGTCCCAGCAGCTTAGGCAGCACCTACGAGCAGTACTTC.

A remark on this clonotype: At one of its ends the junction is not consistent with the germline gene, which may arise from a read error. The CDR3 sequence is CGSSLGGAMDTDTQYF. The CDR3 DNA sequence: TGTGGCAGCAGCTTAGGGGGGGCCATGGACACAGATACGCAGTATTTT. The chain combines TRBV11-2 with TRBJ2-3; weak D call: TRBD2 (7 bases). CDR1 and CDR2 (germline): SGHAT, FQNNGV. The length of the CDR3 is 16 residues.

This clonotype was seen at least ten times. This may be a read error, as it is one base from a much larger clone. No conserved phenylalanine or tryptophan is present at the end of the CDR3, so a read error is the likely explanation. The CDR3 DNA reads TGTGCCAGCAGTGGACAGGGGAACAATGAGCAGTTCCTC. This encodes CASSGQGNNEQFL. The gene calls are TRBV6-5 and TRBJ2-1; 9 bases map to TRBD1. The CDR3 spans 13 residues. From germline, CDR1 is MNHEY and CDR2 SVGAGI. The trim removed 5 bases at V and 5 bases at J, leaving 1 base unmatched.

With respect to this clonotype: At one boundary the junction diverges from the germline segment, which might be a read error. The CDR3 region is CASTLDSYSSQPLHF. CDR3 DNA sequence: TGTGCCAGCACCCTCGACAGTTATAGCAGTCAGCCCCTGCACTTT. The chain joins TRBV6-2 or TRBV6-3 to TRBJ1-5, with D possibly being TRBD1 (5 bases). This CDR3 contains 15 residues. CDR1 and CDR2 from the germline V gene are MNHEY and SVGEGT.

This clonotype was found a few times. It may be a read error: a sequence one base away is much more abundant. V is TRBV25-1 and J is TRBJ1-1; D possibly corresponds to TRBD1 (6 bases). The CDR3 has 13 residues. The germline gives CDR1 MGHDK, CDR2 SYGVNS. The CDR3 here is CAGRGQMDTEAFF. CDR3 DNA sequence: TGTGCCGGCAGAGGACAGATGGACACTGAAGCTTTCTTT.

Remarks on this clonotype: Without the conserved terminal phenylalanine or tryptophan, this CDR3 likely stems from a read error. The limits of the CDR3 on the DNA are not certain, so only TCRdb's listed CDR3 is given. The chain is built from TRBV4-3 and TRBJ2-2. The CDR3 extends over 16 residues, inclusive of both ends. CDR1 and CDR2 (germline): LGHNA, YSLEER. The CDR3 sequence: CASRQNPEGTPGSCFL.

This rearrangement joins TRBV9 to TRBJ2-7; 7 positions match TRBD2. This CDR3 region has 16 residues. The V segment lost 3 bases and the J segment 7 bases; nucleotides outside the gene matches: 16. From germline, CDR1 is SGDLS and CDR2 YYNGEE. This CDR3 is CASSESLWAGVGEQYF. The CDR3, as DNA: TGTGCCAGCAGCGAGTCCCTGTGGGCGGGAGTGGGGGAGCAGTACTTC.

The chain uses TRBV29-1 and TRBJ2-3; 11 nucleotides align to TRBD2. Trimming took 5 bases from V and 7 from J; bases not matched to a gene: 11. The CDR3 sequence is 15 residues long. Germline V gene lookup returns CDR1 SQVTM and CDR2 ANQGSEA. In nucleotides, the CDR3 is TGCAGCGTTCCCGGGACTAGCGGATTCACTCATACGCAGTATTTT. Amino acids: CSVPGTSGFTHTQYF.

This chain uses TRBV11-2 with TRBJ2-7; TRBD1 matches 7 bases. CDR3 size: 13 residues. Germline lookup yields CDR1 SGHAT and CDR2 FQNNGV. The V segment lost 9 bases and the J segment 6 bases; nucleotides outside the gene matches: 11. This chain's CDR3 is CARGLDPGGEQYF. The CDR3 region has the DNA TGTGCCAGAGGCTTAGATCCAGGGGGCGAGCAGTACTTC.

The V call is TRBV4-1, the J call TRBJ2-2; a weak D match, TRBD2 (7 bases). Germline values: CDR1 MGHRA, CDR2 YSYEKL. CDR3 length equals 16 residues. V dropped 7 bases and J dropped 5 bases, with 20 bases sitting between them. CDR3: CASNDLGRGLTGELFF. CDR3 sequence (DNA): TGCGCCAGCAATGATCTGGGGAGGGGGTTAACCGGGGAGCTGTTTTTT.

In its sample, this clonotype was seen many times. The J gene is TRBJ2-7, the V gene TRBV6-6; D might be TRBD1 (5 bases). With 6 bases removed from V and 2 bases from J, the gap between germline ends came to 11 bases. This CDR3 is 13 amino acids long. Germline V gives CDR1 MNHNY, CDR2 SVGAGI (reference sequence). The CDR3 DNA sequence: TGTGCCAGCAGGGACCAAGGGGCCTACGAGCAGTACTTC. It specifies CASRDQGAYEQYF.

Of note for this clonotype: A much larger clone is a single base away; this may be a read error. V gene TRBV12-3 or TRBV12-4 combines with J gene TRBJ1-1, with 7 positions matching TRBD1. The ends lost 6 bases at V and 10 bases at J; junction bases unmatched: 11. This CDR3 contains 13 residues. As DNA, the CDR3 is TGTGCCAGCAGCAGGGGGACGTCTTATGCAGCTTTCTTT. It translates to CASSRGTSYAAFF.

This clonotype has only one observation. Sequence at one end of the junction differs from germline and may be a read error. V usage is TRBV5-5 and J usage is TRBJ2-2; tentatively, D is TRBD2 (5 bases). The CDR3 extends over 14 amino acids. Germline CDR1 is SGHKS and CDR2 is YYEKEE (reference sequence). The CDR3 sequence is CASSLEASTGELFF. The CDR3 DNA reads TGTGCCAGCAGCTTGGAGGCGAGTACCGGGGAGCTCTTTTTT.

V is TRBV12-3 or TRBV12-4 and J is TRBJ1-6; D is uncertain. This CDR3 region has 13 residues. Trimming stripped 0 bases from V and 18 bases from J, with 15 bases between. CDR3 protein: CASSLALGSPTHF. CDR3 sequence (DNA): TGTGCCAGCAGTTTAGCGCTCGGTTCACCCACCCACTTT.

Points on this clonotype: This may arise from a read error, as a much more abundant clone is one base away. The conserved phenylalanine or tryptophan is not found at the CDR3 terminus, so this likely reflects a read error. The V call is TRBV7-8, the J call TRBJ1-6; D unresolved. The germline CDR1 and CDR2 sequences are SGHVS and FQNEAQ. The CDR3 has 14 amino acids. CDR3 nucleotides: TGTACCAGCAGCTCGAACACCGGTGATTCACCCCTCCACTTA. Translation gives CTSSSNTGDSPLHL.

This clonotype was detected many times. V is TRBV5-1 and J is TRBJ1-2, with a tentative D call TRBD1 (6 bases). The V gene lost 5 bases and the J gene lost 5 bases, with 16 bases spanning the gap. The germline gives CDR1 SGHRS, CDR2 YFSETQ. The CDR3 contains 14 residues. The CDR3 DNA follows: TGCGCCAGCAGACGGGGGCTTATGGAGTATGGCTACACCTTC. This gives the protein CASRRGLMEYGYTF.

As to this clonotype: Germline and junction disagree at one end, which may indicate a read error. This chain uses TRBV5-1 with TRBJ2-2, with D uncertain. CDR3 length: 14 amino acids. Germline CDR1 is SGHRS and CDR2 is YFSETQ. CDR3 sequence: CASSLGSYTEELFF. Here the CDR3 DNA reads TGTGCCAGCAGCTTGGGGTCTTACACCGAGGAGCTGTTTTTT.

About this clonotype: The junction departs from the called germline gene at one end, perhaps through a read error. The V call is TRBV11-2, the J call TRBJ2-5; D remains ambiguous. CDR1 and CDR2 (germline): SGHAT, FQNNGV. This CDR3 contains 14 residues. The CDR3 DNA is TGTGCCAGTAGCTTAGGTGTCTGGCTAGAGACCTGGTACTTC. It is translated as CASSLGVWLETWYF.

Ten or more counts support this clonotype. V and J are TRBV20-1 and TRBJ1-2; D gene unclear. The CDR3 length is 14 residues. The V and J ends lost 3 bases and 1 base respectively, with 12 bases between them. Germline-derived CDR1 and CDR2 are DFQATT and SNEGSKA (reference sequence). For the CDR3, the DNA is TGCAGTGCTAGCCATAAATACAGTAACTATGGCTACACCTTC. It codes for CSASHKYSNYGYTF.

In the case of this clonotype: A junction boundary mismatches the germline segment, possibly from a read error. The chain uses TRBV5-6 and TRBJ2-3; weak D call: TRBD1 (6 bases). This CDR3 contains 16 residues. Germline values: CDR1 SGHDT, CDR2 YYEEEE. The CDR3 bases are TGTGCCAGCAGCTTCCCTGCTACAGGGAGCACAGATACGCGGTATTTT. Translating it yields CASSFPATGSTDTRYF.

Of note for this clonotype: Its ends do not fully match the called genes, so a read error is possible. The chain carries TRBV6-5 and TRBJ2-1; 9 bases match TRBD2. The CDR3 totals 16 residues. Per the germline V gene, CDR1 is MNHEY and CDR2 is SVGAGI. CDR3 loop: CASSSYGTSPYNEHFF. The CDR3 DNA reads as TGTGCCAGCAGTAGCTACGGGACTAGCCCCTACAATGAGCACTTCTTC.

Comments on this clonotype: Its ends do not fully match the called genes, so a read error is possible. This chain connects TRBV5-1 to TRBJ2-1, with TRBD2 identical over 10 bases. The CDR3 is 17 amino acids. Germline-derived CDR1 and CDR2 are SGHRS and YFSETQ. Here the CDR3 DNA reads TGCGCCAGCAGCAGCCCTCTAGCGGGAGTCTTCTACGATGAGCGGTTCTTC. Translated: CASSSPLAGVFYDERFF.

A remark on this clonotype: The junction departs from the called germline gene at one end, perhaps through a read error. The chain carries TRBV28 and TRBJ1-5; 9 bases agree with TRBD1. CDR1 is MDHEN and CDR2 is SYDVKM in the germline V gene. The CDR3 extends over 14 amino acids. The CDR3 here is CAISIGTGNQPQHF. DNA for the CDR3: TGTGCCATCAGTATCGGGACAGGGAATCAGCCCCAGCATTTT.

This clonotype was recorded only once. Germline and junction disagree at one end, which may indicate a read error. The rearrangement links TRBV11-2 to TRBJ2-3; no clear D. The CDR3 has 12 amino acids. In germline, CDR1 is SGHAT, CDR2 FQNNGV. In nucleotides, the CDR3 is TGTGCCAACAGCGCCAGCACAGATACGCAATATTTC. This codes for CANSASTDTQYF.

A word on this clonotype: Sequence at one end of the junction differs from germline and may be a read error. The V gene is TRBV11-2, the J gene TRBJ2-2; D gene unclear. CDR1 SGHAT and CDR2 FQNNGV come from the germline V gene. This CDR3 region has 15 residues. The CDR3 DNA reads as TGTGCCAGCAGCTTTACGCAATCTAACACTGGGGAGCTGTTTTTT. This sequence encodes CASSFTQSNTGELFF.